What follows is one T cell receptor beta chain and its context. RNA, once extracted, was reverse transcribed into cDNA for use as the sequencing template. The method was immunoSEQ multiplex PCR; TCRdb's version includes in-frame clones alone and lacks a portion of them. The sample shows under 350,000 clones, 55% to 70% of them seen only once. Looked up from germline, CDR1 is SNHLY and CDR2 is FYNNEI. The CDR3 spans 13 residues. V dropped 8 bases and J dropped 7 bases, with 12 bases sitting between them. This sample is drawn from a study of CD8+ T cells in alopecia areata. Treatment in this sample: oral pan-JAK inhibitor, 5-10 mg twice daily.

The material sequenced was CD4+ T cells sorted from blood, taken at week 24, from a patient treated with tofacitinib. The chain recombines TRBV2 with TRBJ1-6, with TRBD1 as a possible D gene (5 bases). The receptor's source is a human donor with alopecia areata. This CDR3 reads CASGGTENSPLHF. The DNA of the CDR3 is TGTGCCAGCGGGGGGACGGAGAATTCACCCCTCCACTTT.